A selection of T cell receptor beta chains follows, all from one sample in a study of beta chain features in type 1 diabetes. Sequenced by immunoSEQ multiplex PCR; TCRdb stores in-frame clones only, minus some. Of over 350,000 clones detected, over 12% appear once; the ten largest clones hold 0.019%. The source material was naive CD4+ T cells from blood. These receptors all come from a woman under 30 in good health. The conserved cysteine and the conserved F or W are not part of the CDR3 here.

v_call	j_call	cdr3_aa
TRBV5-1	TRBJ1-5	ASSITGQGQPQH
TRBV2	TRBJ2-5	ASSEPDRPY
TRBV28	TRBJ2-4	ASSLGSKNIQY
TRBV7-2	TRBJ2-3	ASSQRGAGGIDTQY
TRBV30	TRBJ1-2	AWSVQHGGLSGYT
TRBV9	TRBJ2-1	ASSVVVRAASYNEQF
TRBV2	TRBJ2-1	ASSEGLAGVDEQF
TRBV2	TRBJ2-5	ASLRARETQY
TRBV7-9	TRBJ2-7	ASSTAGETYEQY
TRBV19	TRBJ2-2	ASSISGRNTGELF
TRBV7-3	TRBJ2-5	ASSPTSGEVETQY
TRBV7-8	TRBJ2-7	ASSLPQTSGRAEQY
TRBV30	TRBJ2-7	AWTLAGVYEQY
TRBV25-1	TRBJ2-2	ASSEYTGEDTGELF
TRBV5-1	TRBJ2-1	ASTTSGREYNEQF
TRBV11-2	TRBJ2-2	ASGTGFTGELF
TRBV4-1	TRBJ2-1	ASSQSTPLNEQF
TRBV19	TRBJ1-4	ASGGHSARKLF
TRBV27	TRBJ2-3	ASSSRTSGTRTDTQY
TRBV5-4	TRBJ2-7	ASREAGQVNYEQY
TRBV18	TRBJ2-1	ASSPRTSGDYDNEQF
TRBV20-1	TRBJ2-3	SERGGDTQY
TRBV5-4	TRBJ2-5	ASSWHPPQETQY
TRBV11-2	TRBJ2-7	ASTMDRPYEQY
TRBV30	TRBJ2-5	AWSVQGTGQETQY
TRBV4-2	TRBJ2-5	ASSHPLGLAGGRGQETQY
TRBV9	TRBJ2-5	ASSLRSQETQY
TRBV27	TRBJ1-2	ASTPTGQAPGYT
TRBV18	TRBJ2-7	ASSPRGSSYEQY